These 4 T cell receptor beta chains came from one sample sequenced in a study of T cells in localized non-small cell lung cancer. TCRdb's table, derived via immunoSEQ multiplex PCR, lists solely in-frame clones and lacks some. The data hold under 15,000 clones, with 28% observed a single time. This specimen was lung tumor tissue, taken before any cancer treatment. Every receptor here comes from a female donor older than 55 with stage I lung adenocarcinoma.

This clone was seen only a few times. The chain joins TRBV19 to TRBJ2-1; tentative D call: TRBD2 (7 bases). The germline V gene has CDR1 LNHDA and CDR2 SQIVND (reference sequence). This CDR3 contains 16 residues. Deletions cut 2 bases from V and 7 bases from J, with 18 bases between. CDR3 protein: CASSIPITGGGNEQFF. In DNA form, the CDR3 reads TGTGCCAGTAGTATACCGATAACGGGGGGCGGTAATGAGCAGTTCTTC.

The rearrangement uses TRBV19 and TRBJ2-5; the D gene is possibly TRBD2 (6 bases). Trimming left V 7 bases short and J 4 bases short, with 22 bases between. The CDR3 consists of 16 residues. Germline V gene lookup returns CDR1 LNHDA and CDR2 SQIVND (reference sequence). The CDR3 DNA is TGTGCCAGTACCTTAAGGTCGGCGGGAAGGACAGAGACCCAGTACTTC. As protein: CASTLRSAGRTETQYF.

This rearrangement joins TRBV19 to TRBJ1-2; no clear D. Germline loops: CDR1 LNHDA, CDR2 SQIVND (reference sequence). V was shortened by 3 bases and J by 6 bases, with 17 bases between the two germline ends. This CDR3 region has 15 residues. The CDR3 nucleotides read TGTGCCAGTAGTATGGCAACAGCGGGTAGAGATGGCTACACCTTC. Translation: CASSMATAGRDGYTF.

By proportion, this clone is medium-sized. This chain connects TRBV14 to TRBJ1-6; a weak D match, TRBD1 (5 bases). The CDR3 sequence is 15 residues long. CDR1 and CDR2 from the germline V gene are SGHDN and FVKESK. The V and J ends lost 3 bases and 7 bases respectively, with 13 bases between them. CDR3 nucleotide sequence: TGTGCCAGCAGCCAGACCGGGACCAGCAATTCACCCCTCCACTTT. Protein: CASSQTGTSNSPLHF.